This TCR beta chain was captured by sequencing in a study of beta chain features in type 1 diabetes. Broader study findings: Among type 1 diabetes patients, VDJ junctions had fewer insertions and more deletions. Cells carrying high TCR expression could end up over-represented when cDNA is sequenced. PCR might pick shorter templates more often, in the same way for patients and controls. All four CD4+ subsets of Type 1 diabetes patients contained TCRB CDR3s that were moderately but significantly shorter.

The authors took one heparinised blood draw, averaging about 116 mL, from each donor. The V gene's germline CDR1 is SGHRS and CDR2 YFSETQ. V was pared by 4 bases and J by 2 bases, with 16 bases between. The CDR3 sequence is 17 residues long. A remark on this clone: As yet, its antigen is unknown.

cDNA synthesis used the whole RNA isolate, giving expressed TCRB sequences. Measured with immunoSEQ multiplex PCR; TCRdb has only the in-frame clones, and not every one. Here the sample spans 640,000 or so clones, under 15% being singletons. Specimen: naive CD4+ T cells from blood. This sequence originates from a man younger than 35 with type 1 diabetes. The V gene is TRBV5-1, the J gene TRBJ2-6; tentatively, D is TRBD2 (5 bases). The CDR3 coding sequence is TGCGCCAGCAGCCCCGGACTCACAGAGGCTGGGGCCAACGTCCTGACTTTC. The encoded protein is CASSPGLTEAGANVLTF. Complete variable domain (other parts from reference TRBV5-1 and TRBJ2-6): KAGVTQTPRYLIKTRGQQVTLSCSPISGHRSVSWYQQTPGQGLQFLFEYFSETQRNKGNFPGRFSGRQFSNSRSEMNVSTLELGDSALYLCASSPGLTEAGANVLTFGAGSRLTVL.